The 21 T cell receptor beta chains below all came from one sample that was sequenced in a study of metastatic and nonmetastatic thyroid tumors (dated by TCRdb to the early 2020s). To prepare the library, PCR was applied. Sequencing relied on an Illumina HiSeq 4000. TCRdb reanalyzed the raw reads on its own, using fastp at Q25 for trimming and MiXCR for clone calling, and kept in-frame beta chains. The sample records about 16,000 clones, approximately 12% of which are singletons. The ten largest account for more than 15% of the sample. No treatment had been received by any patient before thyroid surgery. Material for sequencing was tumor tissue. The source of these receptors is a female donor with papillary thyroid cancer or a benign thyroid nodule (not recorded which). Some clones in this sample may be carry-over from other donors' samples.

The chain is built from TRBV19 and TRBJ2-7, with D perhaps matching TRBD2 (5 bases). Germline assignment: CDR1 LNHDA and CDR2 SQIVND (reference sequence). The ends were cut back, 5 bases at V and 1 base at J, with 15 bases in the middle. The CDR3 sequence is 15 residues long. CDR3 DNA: TGTGCCAGTAGTCCCGGGATAGCGTTTTCCTACGAGCAGTACTTC. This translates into CASSPGIAFSYEQYF.

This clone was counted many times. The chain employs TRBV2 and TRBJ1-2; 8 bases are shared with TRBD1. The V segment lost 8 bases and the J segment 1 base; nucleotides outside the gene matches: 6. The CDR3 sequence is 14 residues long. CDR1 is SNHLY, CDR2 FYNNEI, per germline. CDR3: CASSSQGDNYGYTF. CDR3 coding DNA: TGTGCCAGCTCGTCACAGGGGGATAACTATGGCTACACCTTC.

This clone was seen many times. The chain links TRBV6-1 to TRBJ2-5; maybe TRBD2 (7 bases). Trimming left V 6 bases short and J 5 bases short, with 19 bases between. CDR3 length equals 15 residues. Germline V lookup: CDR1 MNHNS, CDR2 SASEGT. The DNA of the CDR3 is TGTGCCAGCAGGGGGGGGGGGGCCAAGGTGGAGACCCAGTACTTC. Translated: CASRGGGAKVETQYF.

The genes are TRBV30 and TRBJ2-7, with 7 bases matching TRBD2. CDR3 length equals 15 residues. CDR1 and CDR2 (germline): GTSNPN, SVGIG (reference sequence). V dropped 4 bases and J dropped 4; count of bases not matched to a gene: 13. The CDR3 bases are TGTGCCTGGACTTCGAAGTCGACTAGCTTATACGAGCAGTACTTC. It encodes CAWTSKSTSLYEQYF.

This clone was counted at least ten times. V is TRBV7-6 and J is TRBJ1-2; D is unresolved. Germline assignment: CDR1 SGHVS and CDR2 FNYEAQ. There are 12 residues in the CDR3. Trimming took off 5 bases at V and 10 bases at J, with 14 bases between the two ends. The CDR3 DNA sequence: TGTGCCAGCAGCCCTGGCCCGCTCTCCTACACCTTC. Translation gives CASSPGPLSYTF.

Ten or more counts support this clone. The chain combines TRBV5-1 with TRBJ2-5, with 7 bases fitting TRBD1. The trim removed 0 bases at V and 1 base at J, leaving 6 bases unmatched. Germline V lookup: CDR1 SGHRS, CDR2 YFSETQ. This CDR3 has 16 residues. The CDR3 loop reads CASSLGRGGSQETQYF. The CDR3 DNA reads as TGCGCCAGCAGCTTGGGGCGAGGGGGCTCCCAAGAGACCCAGTACTTC. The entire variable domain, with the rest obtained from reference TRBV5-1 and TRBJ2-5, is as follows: KAGVTQTPRYLIKTRGQQVTLSCSPISGHRSVSWYQQTPGQGLQFLFEYFSETQRNKGNFPGRFSGRQFSNSRSEMNVSTLELGDSALYLCASSLGRGGSQETQYFGPGTRLLVL.

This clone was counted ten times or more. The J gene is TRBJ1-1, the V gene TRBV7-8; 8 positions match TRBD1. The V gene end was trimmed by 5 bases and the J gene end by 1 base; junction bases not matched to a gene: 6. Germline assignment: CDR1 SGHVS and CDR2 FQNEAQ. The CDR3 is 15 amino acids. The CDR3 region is CASSPRTGPNTEAFF. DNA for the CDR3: TGTGCCAGCAGCCCAAGGACAGGGCCGAACACTGAAGCTTTCTTT.

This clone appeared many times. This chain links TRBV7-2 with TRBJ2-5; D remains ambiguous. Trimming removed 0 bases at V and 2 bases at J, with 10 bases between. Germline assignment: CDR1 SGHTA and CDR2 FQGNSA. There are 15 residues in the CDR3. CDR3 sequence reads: CASSLAPDRQETQYF. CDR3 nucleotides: TGTGCCAGCAGCTTAGCCCCCGACCGTCAAGAGACCCAGTACTTC.

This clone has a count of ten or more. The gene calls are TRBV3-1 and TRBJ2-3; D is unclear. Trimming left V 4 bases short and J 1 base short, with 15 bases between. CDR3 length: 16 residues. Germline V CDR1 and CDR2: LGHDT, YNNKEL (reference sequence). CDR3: CASSRSPTPRTDTQYF. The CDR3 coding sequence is TGTGCCAGCAGCCGATCTCCCACTCCTCGCACAGATACGCAGTATTTT.

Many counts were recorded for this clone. In DNA, the CDR3 is TGTGCCAGCAGCTTGGTCCCATCCTGGACTAGCGGGAGGGCCGGGGAGACCCAGTACTTC. This encodes CASSLVPSWTSGRAGETQYF. The rearrangement joins TRBV5-4 to TRBJ2-5; TRBD2 matches at 15 bases. Trimming cost V 0 bases and J 5 bases; bases outside gene matches: 14. Looked up from germline, CDR1 is SGHNT and CDR2 is YYREEE (reference sequence). The CDR3 has 20 amino acids.

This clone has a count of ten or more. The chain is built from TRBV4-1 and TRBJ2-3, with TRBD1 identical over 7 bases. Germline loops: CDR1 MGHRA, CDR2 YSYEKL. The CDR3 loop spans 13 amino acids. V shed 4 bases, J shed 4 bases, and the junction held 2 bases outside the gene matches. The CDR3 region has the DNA TGCGCCAGCAGCCTTGGGACAGCAGATACGCAGTATTTT. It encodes CASSLGTADTQYF.

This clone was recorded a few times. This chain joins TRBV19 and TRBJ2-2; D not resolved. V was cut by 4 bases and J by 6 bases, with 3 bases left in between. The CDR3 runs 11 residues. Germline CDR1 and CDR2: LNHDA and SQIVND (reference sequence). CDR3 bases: TGTGCCAGTAGTAAACCCGGGGAGCTGTTTTTT. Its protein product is CASSKPGELFF.

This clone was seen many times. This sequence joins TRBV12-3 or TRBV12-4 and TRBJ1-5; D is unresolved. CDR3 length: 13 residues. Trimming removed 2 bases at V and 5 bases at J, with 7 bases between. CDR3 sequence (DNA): TGTGCCAGCAGTTTACTAGAATATCAGCCCCAGCATTTT. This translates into CASSLLEYQPQHF.

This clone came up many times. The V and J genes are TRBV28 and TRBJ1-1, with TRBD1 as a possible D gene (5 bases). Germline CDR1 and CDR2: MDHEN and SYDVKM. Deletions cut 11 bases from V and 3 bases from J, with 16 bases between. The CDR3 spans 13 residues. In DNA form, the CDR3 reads TGTGCCGGCCGACAGCCCCATGACACTGAAGCTTTCTTT. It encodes CAGRQPHDTEAFF.

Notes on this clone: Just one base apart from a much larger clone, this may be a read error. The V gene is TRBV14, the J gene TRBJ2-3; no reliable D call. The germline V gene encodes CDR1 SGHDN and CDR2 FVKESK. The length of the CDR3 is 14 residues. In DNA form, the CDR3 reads TGTGCCAGCATCCAAGATCCTGGGACAGATACGCAGTATTTT. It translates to CASIQDPGTDTQYF.

Here the CDR3 reads CASSRTSMGTDTQYF. CDR3 DNA sequence: TGTGCCAGCTCGCGGACTAGCATGGGCACAGATACGCAGTATTTT. The gene calls are TRBV18 and TRBJ2-3; 8 nucleotides align to TRBD2. Germline CDR1 and CDR2: KGHSH and LQKENI. V trimming: 6 bases; J trimming: 1 base; junction bases outside the gene matches: 6. The length of the CDR3 is 15 residues.

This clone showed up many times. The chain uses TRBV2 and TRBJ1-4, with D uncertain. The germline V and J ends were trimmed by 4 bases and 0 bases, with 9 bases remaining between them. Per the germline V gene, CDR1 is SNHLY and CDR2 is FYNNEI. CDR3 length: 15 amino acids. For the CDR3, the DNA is TGTGCCAGCAGTGTCGACGAGGCAACTAATGAAAAACTGTTTTTT. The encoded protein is CASSVDEATNEKLFF.

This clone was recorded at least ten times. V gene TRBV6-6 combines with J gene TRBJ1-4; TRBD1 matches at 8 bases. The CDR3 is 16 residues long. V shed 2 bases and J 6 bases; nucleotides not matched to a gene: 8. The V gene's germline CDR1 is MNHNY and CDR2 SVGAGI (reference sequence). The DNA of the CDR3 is TGTGCCAGCAGTTACGACGAGACAGGGGATGATGAAAAACTGTTTTTT. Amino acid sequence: CASSYDETGDDEKLFF.

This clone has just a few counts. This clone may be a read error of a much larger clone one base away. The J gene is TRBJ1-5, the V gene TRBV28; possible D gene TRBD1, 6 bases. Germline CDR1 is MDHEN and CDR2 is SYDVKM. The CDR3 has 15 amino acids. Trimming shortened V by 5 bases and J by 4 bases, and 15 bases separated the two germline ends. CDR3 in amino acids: CASSPEWRGNQPQHF. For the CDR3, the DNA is TGTGCCAGCAGTCCCGAGTGGAGGGGGAATCAGCCCCAGCATTTT.

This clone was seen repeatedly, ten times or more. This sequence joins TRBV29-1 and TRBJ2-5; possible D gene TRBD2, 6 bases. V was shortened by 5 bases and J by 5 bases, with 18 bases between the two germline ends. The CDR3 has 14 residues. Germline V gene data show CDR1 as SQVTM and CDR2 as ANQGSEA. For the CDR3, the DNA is TGCAGCGTTTCTTGGTCTAGCGTATGGGAGACCCAGTACTTC. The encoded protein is CSVSWSSVWETQYF.

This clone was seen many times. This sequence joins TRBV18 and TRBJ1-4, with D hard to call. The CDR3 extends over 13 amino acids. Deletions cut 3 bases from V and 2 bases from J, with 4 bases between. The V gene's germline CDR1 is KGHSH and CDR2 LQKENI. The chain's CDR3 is CASSPRTNEKLFF. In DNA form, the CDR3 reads TGTGCCAGCTCACCGCGGACTAATGAAAAACTGTTTTTT.